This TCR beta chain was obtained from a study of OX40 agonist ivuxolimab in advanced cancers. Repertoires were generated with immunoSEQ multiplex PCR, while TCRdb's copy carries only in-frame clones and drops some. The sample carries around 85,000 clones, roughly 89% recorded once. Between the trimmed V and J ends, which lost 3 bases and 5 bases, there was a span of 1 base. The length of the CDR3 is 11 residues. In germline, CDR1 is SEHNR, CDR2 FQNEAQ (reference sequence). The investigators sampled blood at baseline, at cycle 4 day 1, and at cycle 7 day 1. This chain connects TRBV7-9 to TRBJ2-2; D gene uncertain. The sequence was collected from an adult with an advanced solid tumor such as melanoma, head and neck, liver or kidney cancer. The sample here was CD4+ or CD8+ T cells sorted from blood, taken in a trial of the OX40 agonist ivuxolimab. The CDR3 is CASSFTGELFF. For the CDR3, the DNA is TGTGCCAGCAGCTTTACCGGGGAGCTGTTTTTT.